This TCR beta chain was identified during a study of spatial heterogeneity in lung cancer. Whole-study results and caveats: Expanded alpha and beta TCR counts within tumors tracked tumor mutation counts.

CDR1 and CDR2 from the germline V gene are SGHDT and YYEEEE. The V and J ends lost 2 bases and 14 bases respectively, with 8 bases between them. CDR3 length equals 11 residues. This clonotype rates as large. Its antigen is currently unknown. A unique molecular identifier was attached to every TCR cDNA molecule. TCRdb recomputed calls from the 5' RACE reads with MiXCR, one row per CDR3 protein. The sample contains about 15,000 distinct CDR3 sequences, around 7.3% of which appear only once. Specified time point: sample taken at primary tumor resection. The donors comprised some 78 untreated early-stage non-small cell lung cancer patients. Whole RNA, which was extracted from tumor, nontumor lung tissue or frozen PBMC, was sequenced without any cell sorting.

The TCR comes from a male donor with early-stage non-small cell lung cancer. The sequenced sample was lung tumor tissue, obtained at surgery. The chain combines TRBV5-6 with TRBJ1-6, with no clear D. The CDR3 reads CASSFRGALHF. DNA of the CDR3: TGTGCCAGCAGCTTTCGTGGCGCCCTCCACTTT.